This T cell receptor beta chain derives from a study of shared clonotypes between healthy human individuals. Germline CDR1 SGHRS, CDR2 YFSETQ. Deletions cut 4 bases from V and 1 base from J, with 8 bases between. The CDR3 runs 13 residues. The assay was immunoSEQ multiplex PCR, and TCRdb's table has in-frame clones only and misses some. The sample lists about 2.4 million clones, 93% occurring once. The sequence was collected from a man aged 18-30 years in good health. Some clones in this sample may be carry-over from other donors' samples. V is TRBV5-1 and J is TRBJ1-2; unclear D gene. The sample comprised naive CD4+ T cells from PBMCs. Subset specified: CD45RA+ positively selected. CDR3 region: CASSPEGNYGYTF. The CDR3 DNA is TGCGCCAGCAGCCCAGAGGGTAACTATGGCTACACCTTC.